One sample yielded the 9 T cell receptor beta chains listed below, sequenced in a study of a mutant IDH1 vaccine in newly diagnosed glioma. Their antigens remain unidentified. The sample's time point: week 23, last vaccination. Every single dose of the vaccine, 300 ug of mutant IDH1 20-mer peptide, came with topical imiquimod. Measured with immunoSEQ multiplex PCR; TCRdb has only the in-frame clones, and not every one. The sample lists approximately 45,000 clones; 85% to 95% were seen once. The sample here was PBMCs, taken from a glioma patient whose treatment included an IDH1 peptide vaccine. Receptors originate from a man aged 45 to 65 with glioma.

Only one count was recorded for this clone. This chain uses TRBV30 with TRBJ1-4; tentatively, D is TRBD1 (5 bases). Trimming removed 2 bases at V and 4 bases at J, with 14 bases between. This CDR3 has 15 amino acids. The germline V gene has CDR1 GTSNPN and CDR2 SVGIG (reference sequence). The chain's CDR3 is CAWSLPGPSNEKLFF. The CDR3 DNA follows: TGTGCCTGGAGTCTTCCGGGACCGAGTAATGAAAAACTGTTTTTT.

This chain links TRBV9 with TRBJ2-7; possibly TRBD1 or TRBD2 for D (7 bases each). Per germline, CDR1 SGDLS and CDR2 YYNGEE. This CDR3 region has 15 residues. Trimming removed 0 bases at V and 7 bases at J, with 17 bases between. The CDR3 nucleotides read TGTGCCAGCAGCGTAGATGGGACAGCGGGGCGAGAGCAGTACTTC. Its translation: CASSVDGTAGREQYF.

V gene TRBV27 combines with J gene TRBJ1-2, with 8 bases matching TRBD1. This CDR3 has 17 residues. CDR1 MNHEY and CDR2 SMNVEV come from the germline V gene (reference sequence). J gave up 4 bases and V 5 bases, and 15 bases lay outside the gene matches. CDR3 in DNA: TGTGCCAGCAGTCCCCGAGGCAGGGGGCCCTCTTTCTATGGCTACACCTTC. This codes for CASSPRGRGPSFYGYTF.

The V and J genes are TRBV7-6 and TRBJ2-7, with D possibly matching TRBD1 (5 bases). Germline loops: CDR1 SGHVS, CDR2 FNYEAQ. Trimming took off 2 bases at V and 5 bases at J, with 16 bases between the two ends. The CDR3 covers 15 residues. CDR3: CASSLMQGILDEQYF. In nucleotides, the CDR3 is TGTGCCAGCAGCTTAATGCAGGGTATATTGGACGAGCAGTACTTC.

This chain connects TRBV9 to TRBJ1-3, with D hard to call. This CDR3 comprises 16 residues. The germline V and J ends were trimmed by 3 bases and 1 base, with 14 bases remaining between them. Germline CDR1 SGDLS, CDR2 YYNGEE. CDR3 in amino acids: CASSAADSLSGNTIYF. The DNA of the CDR3 is TGTGCCAGCAGCGCAGCGGACTCGCTGTCTGGAAACACCATATATTTT.

The chain links TRBV6-6 to TRBJ1-2, with D unresolved. This CDR3 is 14 amino acids long. The ends were cut back, 0 bases at V and 6 bases at J, with 11 bases in the middle. Germline lookup yields CDR1 MNHNY and CDR2 SVGAGI (reference sequence). This CDR3 reads CASSYSSGLDGYTF. The CDR3 DNA reads TGTGCCAGCAGTTACTCTTCAGGACTAGATGGCTACACCTTC.

The rearrangement uses TRBV6-5 and TRBJ2-3; weak D call: TRBD2 (7 bases). The germline V and J ends were trimmed by 6 bases and 1 base, with 14 bases remaining between them. The CDR3 length is 15 residues. The germline gives CDR1 MNHEY, CDR2 SVGAGI. The chain's CDR3 is CASSGGRGRTDTQYF. CDR3 bases: TGTGCCAGCAGCGGGGGGCGGGGTCGCACAGATACGCAGTATTTT.

This chain joins TRBV10-2 and TRBJ2-7; TRBD2 matches 12 bases. Trimming removed 10 bases from V and 1 base from J; junction bases left unmatched: 14. CDR3 length: 17 amino acids. From germline, CDR1 is WSHSY and CDR2 SAAADI. CDR3: CANRTRLAGVSSYEQYF. The CDR3 DNA sequence: TGCGCCAACAGGACCCGACTAGCGGGAGTTAGTTCCTACGAGCAGTACTTC.

This clone showed up just a few times. The chain employs TRBV30 and TRBJ1-2; weak D call: TRBD1 (6 bases). The CDR3 is made up of 13 amino acids. Germline V gives CDR1 GTSNPN, CDR2 SVGIG (reference sequence). V dropped 8 bases and J dropped 4 bases, with 17 bases sitting between them. The DNA for the CDR3 is TGTGCCAGAGACAGGCCCTACCGCTATGGCTACACCTTC. It specifies CARDRPYRYGYTF.